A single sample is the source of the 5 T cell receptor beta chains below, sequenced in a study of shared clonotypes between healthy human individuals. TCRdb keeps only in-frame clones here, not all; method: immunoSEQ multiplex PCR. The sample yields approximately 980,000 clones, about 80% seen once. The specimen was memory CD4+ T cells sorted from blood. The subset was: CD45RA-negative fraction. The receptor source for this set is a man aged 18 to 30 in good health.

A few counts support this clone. CDR3 bases: TGTGCCAGCAGCCCCCGACAGGTAAGTTCCTCTGGGGCCAACGTCCTGACTTTC. It yields the protein CASSPRQVSSSGANVLTF. The chain uses TRBV21-1 and TRBJ2-6; the table's D call TRBD1 went unverified against the DNA. TRBV21-1 is classified as a pseudogene. This CDR3 region has 18 residues.

CDR3 nucleotides: TGTGCCAGCAGCCGGGGGGAGGCCAGCGGGGAGCTGTTTTTT. Encoded protein: CASSRGEASGELFF. The V gene is TRBV7-2, the J gene TRBJ2-2; 7 bases are a match to TRBD2. The CDR3 covers 14 residues. Per the germline V gene, CDR1 is SGHTA and CDR2 is FQGNSA. The ends lost 5 bases at V and 7 bases at J; junction bases unmatched: 7. The variable domain in full, with the rest retrieved from reference TRBV7-2 and TRBJ2-2, is GAGVSQSPSNKVTEKGKDVELRCDPISGHTALYWYRQSLGQGLEFLIYFQGNSAPDKSGLPSDRFSAERTGGSVSTLTIQRTQQEDSAVYLCASSRGEASGELFFGEGSRLTVL.

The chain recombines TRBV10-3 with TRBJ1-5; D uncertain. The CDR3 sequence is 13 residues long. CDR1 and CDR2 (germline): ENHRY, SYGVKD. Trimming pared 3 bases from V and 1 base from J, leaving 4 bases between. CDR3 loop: CAISEMSNQPQHF. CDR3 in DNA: TGTGCCATCAGTGAAATGAGCAATCAGCCCCAGCATTTT.

The chain's CDR3 is CASSHGTGSYEQYF. CDR3 DNA sequence: TGCGCCAGCAGTCATGGGACGGGATCCTACGAGCAGTACTTC. The chain recombines TRBV5-1 with TRBJ2-7; D tentatively fits TRBD1 or TRBD2 (5 bases each). The CDR3 totals 14 residues. Between the trimmed V and J ends, which lost 5 bases and 1 base, there was a span of 13 bases. Germline-derived CDR1 and CDR2 are SGHRS and YFSETQ.

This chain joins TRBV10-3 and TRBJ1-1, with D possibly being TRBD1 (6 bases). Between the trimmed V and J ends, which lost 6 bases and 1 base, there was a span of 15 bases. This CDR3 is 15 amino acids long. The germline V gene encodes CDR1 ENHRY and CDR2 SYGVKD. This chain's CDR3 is CAIRDSRGSNTEAFF. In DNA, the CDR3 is TGTGCCATCAGGGACAGCCGGGGCTCGAACACTGAAGCTTTCTTT.